The clone carrying this TCR beta chain showed up just a few times. The record originates from a study of blood T cell repertoires in COVID-19. Turning to the study itself: From the United States, Italy and Spain came samples of acute and convalescent COVID-19.

Germline CDR1 and CDR2: ENHRY and SYGVKD. This CDR3 comprises 14 residues. Trimming shortened V by 2 bases and J by 4 bases, and 11 bases separated the two germline ends. Some clones are missing from TCRdb's copy, which holds only in-frame ones; the method was immunoSEQ multiplex PCR. The sample lists 90,000 or so clones, less than 85% occurring once. The chain joins TRBV10-3 to TRBJ2-5; TRBD2 is a possible D gene (6 bases). This receptor was obtained from a human donor in a cohort sampled during active COVID-19. Specimen: peripheral blood. The CDR3 spells CAISEGAGLETQYF. The CDR3 nucleotides read TGTGCCATCAGTGAGGGGGCGGGATTAGAGACCCAGTACTTC.